The entry below gives a single T cell receptor (beta chain) sequence along with its context. This sample is drawn from a study of blood T cell repertoires in COVID-19. Study details: Specimens from acute and convalescent COVID-19 originated in the United States, Italy and Spain. Nucleic acid was either cDNA or gDNA, and it came from T cells, B-cell-depleted T cells, or PBMCs.

Trimming took 5 bases from V and 5 from J, leaving 10 bases between them. The germline gives CDR1 SGHVS, CDR2 FQNEAQ. The CDR3 contains 13 residues. Profiled with immunoSEQ multiplex PCR; TCRdb holds only in-frame clones, not every one. The top ten clones hold 12% of a sample with roughly 130,000 clones, 84% of them seen once. The V gene is TRBV7-8, the J gene TRBJ2-1, with D unresolved. The origin of this receptor is an older woman with acute or convalescent COVID-19. Sequenced sample: peripheral blood. The CDR3 DNA follows: TGTGCCAGCAGCCCGGTCCTGAACAATGAGCAGTTCTTC. This codes for CASSPVLNNEQFF.